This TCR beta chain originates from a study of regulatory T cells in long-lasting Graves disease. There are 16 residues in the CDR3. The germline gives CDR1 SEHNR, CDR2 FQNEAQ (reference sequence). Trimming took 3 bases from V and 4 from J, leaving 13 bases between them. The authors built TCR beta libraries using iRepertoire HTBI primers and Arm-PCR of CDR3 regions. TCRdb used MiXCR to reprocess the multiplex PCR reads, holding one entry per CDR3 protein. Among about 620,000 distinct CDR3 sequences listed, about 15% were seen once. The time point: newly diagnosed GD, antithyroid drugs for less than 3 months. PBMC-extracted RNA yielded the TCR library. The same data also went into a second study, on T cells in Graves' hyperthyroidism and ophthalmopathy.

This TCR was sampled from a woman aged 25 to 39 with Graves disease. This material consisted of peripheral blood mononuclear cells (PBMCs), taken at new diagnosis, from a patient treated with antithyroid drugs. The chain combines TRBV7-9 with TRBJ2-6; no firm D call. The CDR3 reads CASSLVGSVGANVLTF. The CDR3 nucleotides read TGTGCCAGCAGCTTGGTTGGTTCGGTGGGGGCCAACGTCCTGACTTTC.